At least ten counts were recorded for the clone carrying this T cell receptor beta chain. Its antigen is undetermined. The V segment lost 6 bases and the J segment 5 bases; nucleotides outside the gene matches: 10. Per the germline V gene, CDR1 is MNHEY and CDR2 is SMNVEV (reference sequence). This CDR3 is built from 14 residues. Conversion of TCR transcripts into cDNA relied on 5'RACE template switching, which added a universal primer site and UMIs. One entry per CDR3 protein, called by TCRdb with MiXCR from the 5' RACE reads. The data show 500,000 to 650,000 distinct CDR3 sequences, around an eighth seen once. The data originate from a study of T cells after yellow fever vaccination. Study in general: SMART-Seq v4 Ultra Low Input handled preparation of low-cell-number fractions.

Study results and caveats: The study re-detected most primary-vaccination clones after the booster (under 97% CD4, roughly 91% CD8). Researchers noted that a small share of clonotypes showed up in both CD4 and CD8 compartments.

The sequence was obtained from a young man who received the YFV17D yellow fever vaccine. This rearrangement joins TRBV27 to TRBJ2-7, with 7 bases aligning to TRBD2. Sample: PBMCs, taken on the day of the yellow fever booster vaccination. The DNA of the CDR3 is TGTGCCAGCAGAAGTGGCGGGAGTGTCGACGAGCAGTACTTC. Translated, it gives CASRSGGSVDEQYF.